Reported below is one TCR beta chain. The record originates from a study of radiation and T cells in renal cell carcinoma. Profiled with immunoSEQ multiplex PCR; TCRdb holds only in-frame clones, not every one. The sample carries 50,000 to 75,000 clones, over 70% recorded once. The CDR3 is made up of 15 amino acids. V was pared by 2 bases and J by 7 bases, with 8 bases of the junction left unmatched. Germline V gene data show CDR1 as KGHSH and CDR2 as LQKENI. Noted time point: baseline pretreatment blood. Noted treatment: 15 Gy SBRT to primary tumor, nephrectomy 4 weeks later. The V call is TRBV18, the J call TRBJ1-5; 7 bases map to TRBD1. The receptor was derived from a man in his sixties with renal cell carcinoma. The input for sequencing was blood, taken from a patient whose treatment included radiotherapy and nephrectomy. Written as DNA, the CDR3 is TGTGCCAGCTCACCAAACAGGGGCGCAGAACAGCCCCAGCATTTT. Translating gives CASSPNRGAEQPQHF.